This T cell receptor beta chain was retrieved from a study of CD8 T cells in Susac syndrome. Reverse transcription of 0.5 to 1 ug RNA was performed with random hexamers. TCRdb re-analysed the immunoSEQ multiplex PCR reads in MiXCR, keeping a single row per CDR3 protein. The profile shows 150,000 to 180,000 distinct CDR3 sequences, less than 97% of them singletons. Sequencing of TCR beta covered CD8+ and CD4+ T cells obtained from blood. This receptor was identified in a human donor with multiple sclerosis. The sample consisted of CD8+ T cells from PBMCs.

The CDR3 bases are TGTGCCAGCAGCTTGTTGGGGGGCCAAGAGACCCAGTACTTC. It translates to CASSLLGGQETQYF. V gene TRBV13 combines with J gene TRBJ2-5; D may be TRBD2 (6 bases). Germline V gives CDR1 PRHDT, CDR2 FYEKMQ (reference sequence). Trimming took 3 bases from V and 1 from J, leaving 9 bases between them. The CDR3 loop spans 14 amino acids. The full variable domain, rest sourced from reference TRBV13 and TRBJ2-5, is AAGVIQSPRHLIKEKRETATLKCYPIPRHDTVYWYQQGPGQDPQFLISFYEKMQSDKGSIPDRFSAQQFSDYHSELNMSSLELGDSALYFCASSLLGGQETQYFGPGTRLLVL.